Each of the 14 T cell receptor beta chains below was sequenced from the same sample in a study of cytomegalovirus exposure and HLA in healthy donors. Primers included in the PCR were 60 Vbeta and 13 Jbeta primers. Libraries were prepared by immunoSEQ multiplex PCR; TCRdb keeps only in-frame clonotypes and omits some of them. The profile shows some 130,000 clones, 70% to 85% of them singletons. The sample consisted of PBMCs. The receptors here all came from a man in his forties or fifties in good health and CMV-seropositive.

This clone was counted between two and nine times. An end of the junction differs from the germline gene, which may be a read error. This chain's CDR3 is CASGLSHPRDF. The CDR3 nucleotides are TGTGCTAGTGGTTTGTCACACCCGAGGGATTTT. The chain links TRBV12-5 to TRBJ1-3; no reliable D call. There are 11 residues in the CDR3. Germline V gene data show CDR1 as LGHNT and CDR2 as FRNRAP. Drawing the rest from reference TRBV12-5 and TRBJ1-3, the complete variable domain is DARVTQTPRHKVTEMGQEVTMRCQPILGHNTVFWYRQTMMQGLELLAYFRNRAPLDDSGMPKDRFSAEMPDATLATLKIQPSEPRDSAVYFCASGLSHPRDFGEGSWLTVV.

This clone was found once. The rearrangement joins TRBV29-1 to TRBJ2-1, with 9 bases identical to TRBD2. Germline trimming cut 5 bases from V and 4 bases from J; bases unmatched to any gene: 6. This CDR3 is 14 amino acids long. Germline CDR1 SQVTM, CDR2 ANQGSEA. The CDR3 bases are TGCAGCGTTTCTACTAGCGGGCCTTACAATGAGCAGTTCTTC. This sequence encodes CSVSTSGPYNEQFF.

The chain employs TRBV5-1 and TRBJ1-1; weak D call: TRBD1 (5 bases). This CDR3 region has 16 residues. V gave up 4 bases and J gave up 1 base, with 17 bases separating them. Germline CDR1 and CDR2: SGHRS and YFSETQ. In DNA form, the CDR3 reads TGCGCCAGCAGCCCGATCGAGGGAGGGGAGAACACTGAAGCTTTCTTT. Its protein is CASSPIEGGENTEAFF.

The chain combines TRBV18 with TRBJ2-7; 10 positions match TRBD1. CDR1 and CDR2 (germline): KGHSH, LQKENI. The V gene end was trimmed by 3 bases and the J gene end by 4 bases; junction bases not matched to a gene: 6. This CDR3 region has 15 residues. The DNA for the CDR3 is TGTGCCAGCTCACCGTCGGGACAGGGGTTTTACGAGCAGTACTTC. It is translated as CASSPSGQGFYEQYF.

The CDR3 here is CASSPGQTYNEQFF. As DNA, the CDR3 is TGCGCCAGCAGCCCCGGACAGACTTACAATGAGCAGTTCTTC. The chain is built from TRBV5-1 and TRBJ2-1, with D possibly being TRBD1 (6 bases). Germline V lookup: CDR1 SGHRS, CDR2 YFSETQ. This CDR3 is 14 amino acids long. V was cut by 4 bases and J by 4 bases, with 12 bases left in between.

V is TRBV7-9 and J is TRBJ1-6, with TRBD1 matching 9 bases. Losses at the gene ends were 7 bases for V and 8 bases for J; bases not matched to a gene: 6. The germline V gene has CDR1 SEHNR and CDR2 FQNEAQ (reference sequence). The CDR3 sequence is 14 residues long. The chain's CDR3 is CASNPGTGYSPLHF. The CDR3 nucleotides are TGTGCCAGCAACCCGGGGACAGGGTATTCACCCCTCCACTTT.

The gene calls are TRBV10-1 and TRBJ2-7; D perhaps matches TRBD1 (5 bases). CDR3 length: 13 amino acids. V shed 0 bases and J shed 9 bases, with 12 bases lying between them. From germline, CDR1 is WNHNN and CDR2 SYGVQD (reference sequence). The CDR3 spells CASSESRQGWQYF. The CDR3 nucleotides are TGCGCCAGCAGTGAGTCGCGTCAGGGCTGGCAGTACTTC.

The gene calls are TRBV19 and TRBJ2-2, with a possible D match to TRBD1 (7 bases). The CDR3 runs to 15 residues. The germline V and J ends were trimmed by 10 bases and 2 bases, with 17 bases remaining between them. From germline, CDR1 is LNHDA and CDR2 SQIVND (reference sequence). CDR3 in amino acids: CATINRGGNTGELFF. CDR3 nucleotide sequence: TGTGCCACTATAAACAGGGGAGGAAACACCGGGGAGCTGTTTTTT.

The chain couples TRBV13 to TRBJ1-4; 11 positions match TRBD1. The CDR3 is 16 amino acids. The V gene end was trimmed by 5 bases and the J gene end by 1 base; junction bases not matched to a gene: 3. Germline CDR1 reads PRHDT; CDR2 reads FYEKMQ (reference sequence). The CDR3 region is CASSQDRGLTNEKLFF. CDR3 nucleotide sequence: TGTGCCAGCAGCCAGGACAGGGGGCTAACTAATGAAAAACTGTTTTTT.

The V and J genes are TRBV6-5 and TRBJ1-5; 9 bases align to TRBD1. The V gene end was trimmed by 5 bases and the J gene end by 4 bases; junction bases not matched to a gene: 6. CDR3 size: 15 residues. Germline CDR1 and CDR2: MNHEY and SVGAGI. As DNA, the CDR3 is TGTGCCAGCAGTCTGGGACAGGGAGTTAATCAGCCCCAGCATTTT. It yields the protein CASSLGQGVNQPQHF.

The V and J genes are TRBV11-3 and TRBJ2-1; 12 bases line up with TRBD2. The CDR3 consists of 19 residues. With V trimmed by 3 bases and J by 0 bases, 9 bases remained unmatched. CDR1 and CDR2 from the germline V gene are SGHNT and YENEEA. Here the CDR3 reads CASSFAGLAGRCSYNEQFF. CDR3 nucleotide sequence: TGTGCCAGCAGCTTTGCCGGACTAGCGGGAAGGTGCTCCTACAATGAGCAGTTCTTC.

J is TRBJ2-5 and V is TRBV7-6; D is possibly TRBD2 (5 bases). The J call may be wrong; the DNA end is better matched by TRBJ2-7. This CDR3 is built from 13 residues. Germline-derived CDR1 and CDR2 are SGHVS and FNYEAQ. The CDR3, as DNA: TGTGCCAGCAGCTCGCCCGGGGAATACGAGCAGTACTTC. This sequence encodes CASSSPGEYEQYF.

This chain connects TRBV5-6 to TRBJ1-4, with D maybe TRBD1 (5 bases). This CDR3 is 14 amino acids long. Germline V gene sequence: CDR1 SGHDT, CDR2 YYEEEE. Trimming left V 2 bases short and J 4 bases short, with 9 bases between. The CDR3 sequence is CASSFRQGNEKLFF. DNA for the CDR3: TGTGCCAGCAGCTTTCGGCAGGGTAATGAAAAACTGTTTTTT.

As to this clone: One end of the junction varies from germline; a read error may be responsible. CDR3 in DNA: TGTGCTAGCAGCTTAATGGAGAGGGCCGGGGGGAATGAGCAGTTCTTC. Translating it yields CASSLMERAGGNEQFF. The chain couples TRBV7-7 to TRBJ2-1, with 7 bases identical to TRBD2. CDR1 is SSHAT and CDR2 is FNYEAQ in the germline V gene (reference sequence). The CDR3 length is 16 residues.